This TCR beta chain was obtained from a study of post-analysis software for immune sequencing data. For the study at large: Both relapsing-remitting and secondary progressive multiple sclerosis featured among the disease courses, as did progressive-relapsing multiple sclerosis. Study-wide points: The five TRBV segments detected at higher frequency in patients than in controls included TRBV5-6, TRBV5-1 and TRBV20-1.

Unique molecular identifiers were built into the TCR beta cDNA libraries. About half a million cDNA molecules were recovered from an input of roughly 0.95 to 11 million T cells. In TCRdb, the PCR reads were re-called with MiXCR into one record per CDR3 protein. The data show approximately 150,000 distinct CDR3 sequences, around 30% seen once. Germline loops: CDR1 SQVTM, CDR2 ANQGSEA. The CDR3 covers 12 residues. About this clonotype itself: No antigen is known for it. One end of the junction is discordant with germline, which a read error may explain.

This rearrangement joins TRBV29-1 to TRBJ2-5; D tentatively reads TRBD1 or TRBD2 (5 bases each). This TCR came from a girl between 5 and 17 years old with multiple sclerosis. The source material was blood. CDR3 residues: CSVEVTQGRPDF. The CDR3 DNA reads TGCAGCGTTGAGGTTACCCAGGGACGTCCGGACTTC.